What follows describes a single T cell receptor (beta chain). Trimming removed 4 bases from V and 7 bases from J; junction bases left unmatched: 4. This CDR3 is built from 14 residues. Per germline, CDR1 SGDLS and CDR2 YYNGEE. TCRdb re-called the 5' RACE reads through MiXCR, storing one row per CDR3 protein. Here the sample spans roughly 100,000 distinct CDR3 sequences, approximately 12% being singletons. This specimen belongs to a study of early T cells in non-severe SARS-CoV-2 infection. The chain is built from TRBV9 and TRBJ2-7, with TRBD2 identical over 14 bases. The TCR comes from an adult who was a healthcare worker with PCR-confirmed SARS-CoV-2 infection or an uninfected control (not recorded which). The material was whole blood, obtained at baseline. CDR3 sequence reads: CASSTGTSGREQYF. In DNA, the CDR3 is TGTGCCAGCAGCACCGGGACTAGCGGGAGAGAGCAGTACTTC.